Sequencing of this TCR beta chain was carried out in a study of identical twins. Notes on the study in general: Within beta out-of-frame sequences, the excess sharing observed between twins was weaker. Out-of-frame alpha sequences shared by twins showed excess low generation probability. It was cross-sectional statistical analysis, not following the same donors, that the conclusions relied on.

This clonotype was seen many times. The antigen is not known. Deletions cut 3 bases from V and 3 bases from J, with 9 bases between. This CDR3 has 14 amino acids. cDNA molecules carried unique molecular identifiers, and template switching added a universal primer site. TCRdb reprocessed the 5' RACE reads via MiXCR and lists one record per CDR3 protein. The data show around 650,000 distinct CDR3 sequences, roughly 6.6% seen once. The same data also contributed to another study, on yellow fever vaccine responses in identical twins.

This chain connects TRBV12-3 or TRBV12-4 to TRBJ1-3; D is perhaps TRBD1 (6 bases). Sequencing was carried out using PBMCs. The receptor's source is a woman aged 18-29 years in good health. In DNA form, the CDR3 reads TGTGCCAGCAGTTTCCCAGGGGATGGAAACACCATATATTTT. Translated: CASSFPGDGNTIYF.